This T cell receptor (beta chain) was recovered during a study of T cells in Graves' hyperthyroidism and ophthalmopathy. General study results and limits: Blood also showed most of the thyroid clonotypes that were expanded above 0.001. Ophthalmopathy, which appeared later, was predicted by the model a median around 6.9 months before onset.

The CDR3 is made up of 18 amino acids. After removal of 3 bases from V and 6 bases from J, the junction contained 19 bases not matched to a gene. Germline values: CDR1 SGHTA, CDR2 FQGTGA. 9.5 to 10 ml fresh peripheral blood yielded the PBMCs. TCR beta CDR3 sequences were amplified from RNA transcripts. First-round RT-PCR targeting the TCR CDR3 was performed with the HTBI primer set. TCRdb recomputed calls from the multiplex PCR reads with MiXCR, one row per CDR3 protein. In the table there are approximately 740,000 distinct CDR3 sequences, 14% of which are singletons. In regard to this clonotype: Its antigen is currently unknown.

The chain recombines TRBV7-3 with TRBJ2-7; 8 positions match TRBD2. The sequence was obtained from a woman younger than 30 with Graves' hyperthyroidism. The material sequenced was blood. The chain's CDR3 is CASSLSPGTRAMRGEQYF. The CDR3 DNA follows: TGTGCCAGCAGCTTGTCTCCCGGGACTAGAGCAATGAGGGGCGAGCAGTACTTC.